This T cell receptor beta chain was identified during a study of regulatory T cells in long-lasting Graves disease. The time point was: persistent/refractory GD, antithyroid drugs over 5 years with positive TRAb. Making the TCR library involved RNA that had been extracted from PBMCs. Overall study findings and caveats: New patients shared more than 950 public clonotypes, and persistent patients shared more, with approximately 2,500.

About this clonotype itself: Its antigen is as yet unknown.

Both iRepertoire HTBI primers and Arm-PCR of CDR3 regions were used to build the TCR beta libraries. How the authors handled the data: From all samples, identification returned roughly 15 TRBJ and 60 to 80 TRBV segments. From the multiplex PCR reads, TCRdb called clonotypes with MiXCR, one entry per CDR3 protein. TCRdb's processing, not the authors', yielded these V and J calls. Of 400,000 to 600,000 distinct CDR3 sequences in the sample, 20% to 25% were seen once. The source was peripheral blood mononuclear cells (PBMCs), collected when the disease was refractory, from a patient treated with antithyroid drugs. This TCR derives from a female donor with Graves disease.

The CDR3 sequence is CASSSTAGREQYF. CDR3 bases: TGCGCCAGCAGCTCCACGGCAGGGAGGGAGCAGTACTTC. The chain links TRBV5-1 to TRBJ2-7, with D perhaps TRBD2 (6 bases). V was cut by 3 bases and J by 7 bases, with 14 bases left in between. This CDR3 spans 13 amino acids. Per the germline V gene, CDR1 is SGHRS and CDR2 is YFSETQ.